This TCR beta chain was identified in a study of blood T cell repertoires in COVID-19. Study-level information: COVID-19 samples from acute and convalescent phases originated in the United States, Italy and Spain. Sources were T cells, B-cell-depleted T cells, or PBMCs; the material itself was cDNA or gDNA.

The CDR3 length is 16 residues. V was cut by 4 bases and J by 0 bases, with 13 bases left in between. Germline V gene data show CDR1 as LNHDA and CDR2 as SQIVND (reference sequence). Per the authors' pipeline: Amplification with reference gene primers provided the estimates of nucleated cell counts. Profiled with immunoSEQ multiplex PCR; TCRdb holds only in-frame clones, not every one. The V and J calls and clone size are taken from that table; D and trimming were inferred from the DNA. The sample has about 80,000 clones, around 90% seen once; the top ten hold around 4.1%. The V and J genes are TRBV19 and TRBJ2-1; D may be TRBD2 (5 bases). This clonotype originated in a woman of 80 years or more with active or convalescent COVID-19. The sample taken for sequencing was peripheral blood. Here the CDR3 DNA reads TGTGCCAGTAGTACCTATCTGCGGGTCTCCTACAATGAGCAGTTCTTC. Translation gives CASSTYLRVSYNEQFF.